These 6 T cell receptor beta chains were all obtained from the same sample, sequenced in a study of Tregs in tolerant kidney transplant recipients (dated 2019 in TCRdb). Preparation of the library involved the immunoSEQ multiplex PCR assay. The table was pulled from immuneACCESS by TCRdb, which kept in-frame rearrangements only. Such tables lose some clones; where checked, under half of the loss comes from unresolved V genes, and the rest has no known cause. Here the sample has some 55,000 clones; over 70% occur a single time. The ten most abundant clones make up 4.5% to 6.5% of the sample. Sample: CD4+ T cells from blood. The receptor set was obtained from a human donor in good health.

Written as DNA, the CDR3 is TGTGCCAGCAGTTTATTTTTAAGTAGCGGGAGTAAGAGGACCTACGAGCAGTACTTC. Its protein product is CASSLFLSSGSKRTYEQYF. The V gene is TRBV28, the J gene TRBJ2-7; the match to TRBD2 covers 9 bases. V shed 1 base and J 2 bases; nucleotides not matched to a gene: 15. The germline gives CDR1 MDHEN, CDR2 SYDVKM. CDR3 size: 19 residues.

This chain uses TRBV4-2 with TRBJ2-2; 7 nucleotides line up with TRBD1. The V gene's germline CDR1 is LGHNA and CDR2 YNFKEQ. The CDR3 covers 16 residues. Trimming removed 6 bases from V and 1 base from J; junction bases left unmatched: 8. The CDR3 is CASSTTRQGNTGELFF. The CDR3 DNA sequence: TGTGCCAGCAGTACCACTCGACAGGGGAACACCGGGGAGCTGTTTTTT.

Concerning this clone itself: The junction and the germline gene differ at one end; a read error may be behind it. The chain employs TRBV10-3 and TRBJ2-3, with D perhaps matching TRBD1 or TRBD2 (5 bases each). From germline, CDR1 is ENHRY and CDR2 SYGVKD. The CDR3 runs to 14 residues. CDR3 amino acids: CATSRGVGTDTQYF. The CDR3 DNA is TGTGCCACCAGTCGAGGGGTGGGCACAGATACGCAGTATTTT.

CDR3: CASSYNGWGRNEKLFF. CDR3 DNA sequence: TGTGCCAGCAGTTATAACGGGTGGGGACGTAATGAAAAACTGTTTTTT. The chain joins TRBV7-2 to TRBJ1-4; D is possibly TRBD1 (5 bases). CDR3 length: 16 amino acids. The germline CDR1 and CDR2 sequences are SGHTA and FQGNSA. Trimming cost V 6 bases and J 4 bases, with 18 bases left between them.

V and J are TRBV27 and TRBJ2-7, with 7 bases that match TRBD2. This CDR3 has 15 residues. V was clipped by 5 bases and J by 6 bases; unmatched bases: 13. Looked up from germline, CDR1 is MNHEY and CDR2 is SMNVEV (reference sequence). The CDR3, as DNA: TGTGCCAGCAGTGCAATGACTAGCACAGCTGGCGAGCAGTACTTC. Amino acids: CASSAMTSTAGEQYF.

This clone was counted once. This rearrangement joins TRBV4-2 to TRBJ2-7; TRBD2 aligns across 10 bases. V lost 2 bases and J lost 0; bases outside the gene matches: 4. CDR1 LGHNA and CDR2 YNFKEQ come from the germline V gene. The CDR3 consists of 16 residues. Written as DNA, the CDR3 is TGTGCCAGCAGCCAAACCCCTAGCGGGAGCTCCTACGAGCAGTACTTC. Its protein product is CASSQTPSGSSYEQYF.